The sequence of this T cell receptor (beta chain) was determined in a study of shared clonotypes between healthy human individuals. Whole-study context: Per donor, three plates held CD4 naive cells, three held CD4 memory, two held CD8 naive and one held CD8 memory. Study-wide points: A limitation of the genetic and exposure-history diversity represented arose from few donors.

As regards this clone: The antigen is not known.

Profiling relied on immunoSEQ multiplex PCR, and the TCRdb table lists in-frame clones only, not all of them. The sample contains roughly 500,000 clones, roughly 95% of which appear only once. Between the trimmed V and J ends, which lost 5 bases and 3 bases, there was a span of 13 bases. Germline CDR1 is SQVTM and CDR2 is ANQGSEA. The CDR3 runs to 13 residues. Both subsets, CD45RA+ naive and CD45RA-negative memory, were split from the CD4+ cells. The receptor was derived from a woman in her twenties or thirties in good health. The sample was naive CD4+ T cells sorted from blood. Subset in this sample: CD45RA+ positively selected. The chain employs TRBV29-1 and TRBJ1-1; D perhaps matches TRBD1 (6 bases). In DNA form, the CDR3 reads TGCAGCGTTTCGGCAGCAGGGGACACTGAAGCTTTCTTT. This gives the protein CSVSAAGDTEAFF.